This T cell receptor (beta chain) was documented in a study of siplizumab effects on memory and regulatory T cells. Notes on the study in general: In siplizumab cultures, the suppressive function of proliferating Tregs remained unconfirmed. Alloreactive sequences from unstimulated CD4+ memory cells fell significantly with siplizumab.

V was pared by 2 bases and J by 2 bases, with 3 bases of the junction left unmatched. Germline-derived CDR1 and CDR2 are KGHSH and LQKENI. There are 16 residues in the CDR3. Points on this clone: Its cognate antigen is unknown.

Using immunoSEQ multiplex PCR, the repertoire was profiled, and TCRdb retains in-frame clones only, with some absent. The profile shows tens of thousands of clones, roughly 92% of them singletons. The sequence derives from a human donor in good health. Sequencing was done on a sample of CD8+ T cells sorted from blood. The chain recombines TRBV18 with TRBJ2-3; 11 bases map to TRBD2. The CDR3 DNA reads TGTGCCAGCTCACCAGGGACTAGCGGACTCACAGATACGCAGTATTTT. Translated, it gives CASSPGTSGLTDTQYF. Full variable domain (rest looked up from reference TRBV18 and TRBJ2-3): NAGVMQNPRHLVRRRGQEARLRCSPMKGHSHVYWYRQLPEEGLKFMVYLQKENIIDESGMPKERFSAEFPKEGPSILRIQQVVRGDSAAYFCASSPGTSGLTDTQYFGPGTRLTVL.